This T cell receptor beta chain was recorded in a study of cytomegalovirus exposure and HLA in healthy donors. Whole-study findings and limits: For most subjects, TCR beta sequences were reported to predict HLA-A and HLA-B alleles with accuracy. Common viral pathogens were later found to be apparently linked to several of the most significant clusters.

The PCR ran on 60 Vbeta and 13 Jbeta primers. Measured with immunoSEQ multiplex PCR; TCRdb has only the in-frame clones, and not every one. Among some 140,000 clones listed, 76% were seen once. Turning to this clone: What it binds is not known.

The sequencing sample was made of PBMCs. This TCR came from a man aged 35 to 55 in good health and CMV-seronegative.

CDR3 residues: CASQIVTSRLFF. CDR3 nucleotides: TGTGCCAGCCAAATCGTCACTAGTAGGCTGTTTTTT. J is TRBJ1-4 and V is TRBV12-1. TRBV12-1 is recorded as a pseudogene. The CDR3 totals 12 residues.